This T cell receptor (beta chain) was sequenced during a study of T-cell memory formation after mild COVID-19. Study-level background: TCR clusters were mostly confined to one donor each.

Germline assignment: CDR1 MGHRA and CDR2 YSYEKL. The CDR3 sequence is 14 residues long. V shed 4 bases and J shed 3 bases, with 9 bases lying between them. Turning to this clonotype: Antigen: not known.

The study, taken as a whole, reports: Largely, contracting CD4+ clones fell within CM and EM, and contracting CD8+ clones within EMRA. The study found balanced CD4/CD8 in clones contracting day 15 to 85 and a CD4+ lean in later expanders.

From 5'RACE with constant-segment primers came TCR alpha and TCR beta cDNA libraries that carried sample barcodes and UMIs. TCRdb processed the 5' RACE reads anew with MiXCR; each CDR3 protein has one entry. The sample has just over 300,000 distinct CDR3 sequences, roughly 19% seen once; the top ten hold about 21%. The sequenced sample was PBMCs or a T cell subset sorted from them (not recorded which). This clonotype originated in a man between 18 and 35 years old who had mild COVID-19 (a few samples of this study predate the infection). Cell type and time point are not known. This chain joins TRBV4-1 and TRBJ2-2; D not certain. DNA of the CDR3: TGCGCCAGCAGCCCCCTTGGCGACACCGGGGAGCTGTTTTTT. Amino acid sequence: CASSPLGDTGELFF.